Below are 21 T cell receptor beta chains sequenced from a single sample in a study of T cells in Graves' hyperthyroidism and ophthalmopathy. It was RNA transcripts that yielded the amplified TCR beta CDR3 regions. Researchers ran a first-round RT-PCR on the TCR CDR3 using the HTBI primer set. TCRdb re-analysed the multiplex PCR reads in MiXCR, keeping a single row per CDR3 protein. Of 610,000 or so distinct CDR3 sequences listed, around 46% are singletons. The sequencing sample was made of peripheral blood or thyroid tissue (not recorded which). The source is a woman aged 18 to 35 with Graves' hyperthyroidism.

The chain has TRBV7-1 and TRBJ2-7; 9 bases are a match to TRBD1. TRBV7-1 is filed as an ORF, its function uncertain. The length of the CDR3 is 16 residues. The V segment lost 3 bases and the J segment 0 bases; nucleotides outside the gene matches: 6. The CDR3 DNA is TGTGCCAGCAGCTCCCCGATGGACAGGGGCTCCTACGAGCAGTACTTC. It translates to CASSSPMDRGSYEQYF.

Ten or more counts support this clonotype. The rearrangement uses TRBV20-1 and TRBJ2-7; 11 bases are shared with TRBD2. CDR1 is DFQATT and CDR2 is SNEGSKA in the germline V gene (reference sequence). V trimming: 6 bases; J trimming: 7 bases; junction bases outside the gene matches: 11. The CDR3 is 14 amino acids. The DNA of the CDR3 is TGCAGTGCCATTGGGCTAGCGGGAGGAAAAGAGCAGTACTTC. Its protein is CSAIGLAGGKEQYF.

The chain joins TRBV12-3 or TRBV12-4 to TRBJ1-4; no clear D gene. The CDR3 is 12 amino acids. V was cut by 8 bases and J by 8 bases, with 12 bases left in between. The CDR3 sequence: CASGEVGEKLFF. CDR3 bases: TGTGCCAGCGGGGAGGTGGGAGAAAAACTGTTTTTT.

There are many counts of this clonotype. The rearrangement uses TRBV20-1 and TRBJ1-2, with D unclear. Germline CDR1 DFQATT, CDR2 SNEGSKA (reference sequence). Trimming cost V 4 bases and J 2 bases, with 5 bases left between them. The CDR3 sequence is 11 residues long. CDR3 region: CSANTNYGYTF. The CDR3 region has the DNA TGCAGTGCTAACACCAACTATGGCTACACCTTC.

This clonotype was counted at least ten times. V gene TRBV2 combines with J gene TRBJ1-1; D might be TRBD1 (5 bases). CDR3 length equals 12 residues. Germline V lookup: CDR1 SNHLY, CDR2 FYNNEI. V shed 2 bases and J shed 7 bases, with 8 bases lying between them. This CDR3 is CASSETGVEAFF. The CDR3 nucleotides read TGTGCCAGCAGTGAAACAGGAGTTGAAGCTTTCTTT.

Many counts were recorded for this clonotype. The rearrangement uses TRBV4-3 and TRBJ1-1; weak D call: TRBD1 (5 bases). Germline loops: CDR1 LGHNA, CDR2 YSLEER. Between the trimmed V and J ends, which lost 4 bases and 8 bases, there was a span of 20 bases. The CDR3 is 15 residues long. Written as DNA, the CDR3 is TGCGCCAGCAGCCCGAACCTAGGACACCCGCTAGAAGCTTTCTTT. Its translation: CASSPNLGHPLEAFF.

This clonotype was picked up a small number of times. The chain recombines TRBV30 with TRBJ2-7; a weak D match, TRBD1 (5 bases). V was trimmed by 3 bases and J by 0 bases, leaving 6 bases between them. This CDR3 comprises 12 residues. Germline CDR1 reads GTSNPN; CDR2 reads SVGIG (reference sequence). CDR3 nucleotides: TGTGCCTGGAGGGACAACTCCTACGAGCAGTACTTC. As protein: CAWRDNSYEQYF.

Worth noting for this clonotype: A much larger clone is a single base away; this may be a read error. The V gene is TRBV13, the J gene TRBJ1-3; 9 nucleotides line up with TRBD1. The CDR3 consists of 17 residues. In germline, CDR1 is PRHDT, CDR2 FYEKMQ (reference sequence). J was trimmed by 2 bases and V by 5 bases; bases with no gene match: 10. CDR3 sequence: CASSETGGVNPGNTIYF. CDR3 bases: TGTGCCAGCAGCGAAACAGGGGGCGTTAACCCTGGAAACACCATATATTTT.

Ten or more counts support this clonotype. The chain has TRBV2 and TRBJ1-2, with D unresolved. The germline V gene has CDR1 SNHLY and CDR2 FYNNEI. The CDR3 is 11 residues long. V gave up 3 bases and J gave up 7 bases, with 6 bases separating them. The CDR3 region is CASSEVRGYTF. The CDR3 DNA follows: TGTGCCAGCAGTGAGGTTCGTGGCTACACCTTC.

The genes are TRBV6-1 and TRBJ1-5; D is uncertain. The CDR3 has 14 amino acids. Trimming took off 6 bases at V and 6 bases at J, with 15 bases between the two ends. From germline, CDR1 is MNHNS and CDR2 SASEGT. CDR3 DNA sequence: TGTGCCAGCAGCGATCCCCGAGACACTCAGCCCCAGCATTTT. Translating gives CASSDPRDTQPQHF.

This clonotype showed up many times. In DNA, the CDR3 is TGTGCCAGCAACAAAATACAAGGCTTCTCAACTAATGAAAAACTGTTTTTT. Residues: CASNKIQGFSTNEKLFF. This chain joins TRBV6-6 and TRBJ1-4, with D uncertain. The CDR3 length is 17 residues. The V end was cut by 7 bases, the J end by 0 bases, with 18 bases between. Germline V CDR1 and CDR2: MNHNY, SVGAGI (reference sequence).

The J gene is TRBJ2-7, the V gene TRBV29-1; D is possibly TRBD1 or TRBD2 (5 bases each). The length of the CDR3 is 14 residues. Between the trimmed V and J ends, which lost 3 bases and 2 bases, there was a span of 14 bases. Per the germline V gene, CDR1 is SQVTM and CDR2 is ANQGSEA. CDR3 amino acids: CSVDVRDAAYEQYF. DNA for the CDR3: TGCAGCGTTGACGTCCGGGACGCAGCCTACGAGCAGTACTTC.

Points on this clonotype: One end of the junction varies from germline; a read error may be responsible. The rearrangement uses TRBV7-2 and TRBJ1-1; no clear D gene. The CDR3 loop spans 15 amino acids. In germline, CDR1 is SGHTA, CDR2 FQGNSA. The CDR3 region has the DNA TGCGCCAGCAGCTCCCATGCAGAGATGAACACTGAAGCTTTCTTT. The encoded protein is CASSSHAEMNTEAFF.

A few counts support this clonotype. V usage is TRBV6-1 and J usage is TRBJ2-7; TRBD1 is a possible D gene (6 bases). The CDR3 totals 15 residues. Between the trimmed V and J ends, which lost 2 bases and 0 bases, there was a span of 11 bases. Germline loops: CDR1 MNHNS, CDR2 SASEGT. CDR3 loop: CASSEMGHSSYEQYF. Here the CDR3 DNA reads TGTGCCAGCAGTGAAATGGGACATAGCTCCTACGAGCAGTACTTC.

This clonotype was seen at least ten times. This rearrangement joins TRBV20-1 to TRBJ1-4; D is unclear. Germline V gene data show CDR1 as DFQATT and CDR2 as SNEGSKA (reference sequence). This CDR3 comprises 14 residues. Between the trimmed V and J ends, which lost 3 bases and 7 bases, there was a span of 15 bases. The CDR3 protein is CSARDRAAGEKLFF. In DNA, the CDR3 is TGCAGTGCTAGGGACCGGGCCGCCGGTGAAAAACTGTTTTTT.

The chain uses TRBV25-1 and TRBJ1-2; D unclear. The CDR3 sequence is 14 residues long. The germline gives CDR1 MGHDK, CDR2 SYGVNS. The V gene lost 8 bases and the J gene lost 4 bases, with 17 bases spanning the gap. CDR3 sequence reads: CASSYGHRGYGYTF. Here the CDR3 DNA reads TGTGCCAGCTCCTATGGGCACAGAGGCTATGGCTACACCTTC.

Ten or more counts support this clonotype. The V and J genes are TRBV6-6 and TRBJ2-2; TRBD2 matches at 7 bases. This CDR3 has 15 residues. V gave up 5 bases and J gave up 4 bases; unmatched junction bases: 7. Germline CDR1 MNHNY, CDR2 SVGAGI (reference sequence). Here the CDR3 DNA reads TGTGCCAGCAGTACGCAAGGGAGGGCCACCGGGGAGCTGTTTTTT. It specifies CASSTQGRATGELFF.

This clonotype was recorded many times. The chain couples TRBV20-1 to TRBJ1-5, with 9 bases matching TRBD1. From germline, CDR1 is DFQATT and CDR2 SNEGSKA (reference sequence). There are 15 residues in the CDR3. V shed 3 bases, J shed 4 bases, and the junction held 7 bases outside the gene matches. The CDR3 DNA reads TGCAGTGCTAGCCGGGACAGGGACAGTAATCAGCCCCAGCATTTT. Protein product: CSASRDRDSNQPQHF.

The V call is TRBV7-3, the J call TRBJ2-7; 9 bases fit TRBD2. The DNA end is a closer match to TRBJ2-1, so the J assignment may be wrong. This CDR3 is built from 16 residues. Germline V lookup: CDR1 SGHTA, CDR2 FQGTGA. CDR3 nucleotide sequence: TGTGCCAGCAGCTTAGGAGCCCTAGCGGGAAGTCATGAGCAGTTCTTC. Its translation: CASSLGALAGSHEQFF.

This clonotype has ten or more counts. The chain is built from TRBV2 and TRBJ1-1; a possible D gene is TRBD1 (6 bases). This CDR3 spans 16 amino acids. CDR1 SNHLY and CDR2 FYNNEI come from the germline V gene. Between the trimmed V and J ends, which lost 6 bases and 3 bases, there was a span of 20 bases. CDR3 sequence (DNA): TGTGCCAGCAGGGACGGACAGAGTGGGTCGGACACTGAAGCTTTCTTT. It encodes CASRDGQSGSDTEAFF.

In its sample, this clonotype was seen a few times. The chain uses TRBV29-1 and TRBJ2-7; no definite D call. From germline, CDR1 is SQVTM and CDR2 ANQGSEA. V dropped 4 bases and J dropped 3 bases, with 10 bases sitting between them. This CDR3 has 12 residues. The CDR3 sequence: CSVGNSNYEQYF. CDR3 nucleotides: TGCAGCGTTGGGAACAGCAACTACGAGCAGTACTTC.